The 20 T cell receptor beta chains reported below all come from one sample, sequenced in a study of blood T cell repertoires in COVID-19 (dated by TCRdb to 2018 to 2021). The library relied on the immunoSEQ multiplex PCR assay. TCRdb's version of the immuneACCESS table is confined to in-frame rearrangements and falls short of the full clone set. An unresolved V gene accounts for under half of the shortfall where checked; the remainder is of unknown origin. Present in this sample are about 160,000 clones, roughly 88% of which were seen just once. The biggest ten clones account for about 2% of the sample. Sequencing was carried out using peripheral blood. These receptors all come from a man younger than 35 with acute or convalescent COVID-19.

In nucleotides, the CDR3 is TGTGCCAGCAGTACCAGACTAGCGGGGGCGTACGAGCAGTACTTC. Protein: CASSTRLAGAYEQYF. The gene calls are TRBV6-5 and TRBJ2-7, with 12 bases aligning to TRBD2. The V gene end was trimmed by 5 bases and the J gene end by 4 bases; junction bases not matched to a gene: 6. The V gene's germline CDR1 is MNHEY and CDR2 SVGAGI. The CDR3 has 15 residues.

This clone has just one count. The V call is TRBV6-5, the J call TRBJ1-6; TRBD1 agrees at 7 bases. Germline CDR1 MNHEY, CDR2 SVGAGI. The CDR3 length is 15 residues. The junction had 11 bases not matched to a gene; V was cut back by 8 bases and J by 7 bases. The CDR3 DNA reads TGTGCCAGCGGCCCCCTTGGGACAGAGAATTCACCCCTCCACTTT. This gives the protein CASGPLGTENSPLHF.

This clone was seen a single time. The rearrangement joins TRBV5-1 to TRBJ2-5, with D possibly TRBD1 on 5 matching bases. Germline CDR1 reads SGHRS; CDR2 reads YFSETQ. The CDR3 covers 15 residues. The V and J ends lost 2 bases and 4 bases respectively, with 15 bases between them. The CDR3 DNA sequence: TGCGCCAGCAGCTTCAGGACACAAGGGGTAGAGACCCAGTACTTC. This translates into CASSFRTQGVETQYF.

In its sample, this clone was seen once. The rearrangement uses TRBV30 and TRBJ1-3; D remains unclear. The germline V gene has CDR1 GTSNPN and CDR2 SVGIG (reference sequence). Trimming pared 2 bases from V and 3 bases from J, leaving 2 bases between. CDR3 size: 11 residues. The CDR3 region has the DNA TGTGCCTGGAGTCGTGGAAACACCATATATTTT. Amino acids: CAWSRGNTIYF. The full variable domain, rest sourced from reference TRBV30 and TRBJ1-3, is SQTIHQWPATLVQPVGSPLSLECTVEGTSNPNLYWYRQAAGRGLQLLFYSVGIGQISSEVPQNLSASRPQDRQFILSSKKLLLSDSGFYLCAWSRGNTIYFGEGSWLTVV.

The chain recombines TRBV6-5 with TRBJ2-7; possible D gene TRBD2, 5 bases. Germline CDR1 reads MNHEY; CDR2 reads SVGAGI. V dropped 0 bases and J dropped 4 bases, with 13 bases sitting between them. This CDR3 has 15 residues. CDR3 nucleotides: TGTGCCAGCAGTTACTCGAGGGCACAGACATACGAGCAGTACTTC. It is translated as CASSYSRAQTYEQYF.

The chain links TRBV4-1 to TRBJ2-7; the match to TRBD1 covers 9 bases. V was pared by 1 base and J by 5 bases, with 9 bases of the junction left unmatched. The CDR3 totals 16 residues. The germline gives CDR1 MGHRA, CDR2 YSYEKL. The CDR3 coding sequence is TGCGCCAGCAGCCAAGTAACAGGGGGCGCAGGGAACGAGCAGTACTTC. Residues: CASSQVTGGAGNEQYF.

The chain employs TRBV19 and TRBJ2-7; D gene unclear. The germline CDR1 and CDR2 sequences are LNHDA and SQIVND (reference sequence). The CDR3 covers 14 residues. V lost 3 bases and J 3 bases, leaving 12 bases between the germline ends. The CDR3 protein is CASSMVAGYYEQYF. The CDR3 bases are TGTGCCAGTAGTATGGTGGCAGGCTACTACGAGCAGTACTTC.

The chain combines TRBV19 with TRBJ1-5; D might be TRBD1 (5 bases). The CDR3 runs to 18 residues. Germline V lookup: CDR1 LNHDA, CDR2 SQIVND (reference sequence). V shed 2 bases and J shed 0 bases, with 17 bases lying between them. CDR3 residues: CASSISDSLSYSNQPQHF. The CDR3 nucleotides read TGTGCCAGTAGTATAAGTGACAGCCTCAGTTATAGCAATCAGCCCCAGCATTTT.

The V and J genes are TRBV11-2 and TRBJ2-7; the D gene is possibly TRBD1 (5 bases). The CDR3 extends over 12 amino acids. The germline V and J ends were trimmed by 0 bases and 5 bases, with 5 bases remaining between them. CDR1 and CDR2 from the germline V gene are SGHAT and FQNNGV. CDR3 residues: CASSLDRDEQYF. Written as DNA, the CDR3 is TGTGCCAGCAGCTTAGACAGGGACGAGCAGTACTTC.

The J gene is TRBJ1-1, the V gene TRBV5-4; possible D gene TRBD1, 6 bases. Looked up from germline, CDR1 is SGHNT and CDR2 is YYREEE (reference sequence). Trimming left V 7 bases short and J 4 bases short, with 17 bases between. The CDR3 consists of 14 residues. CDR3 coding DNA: TGTGCCAGCTACCAACGGGGAGGGGGCACTGAAGCTTTCTTT. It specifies CASYQRGGGTEAFF.

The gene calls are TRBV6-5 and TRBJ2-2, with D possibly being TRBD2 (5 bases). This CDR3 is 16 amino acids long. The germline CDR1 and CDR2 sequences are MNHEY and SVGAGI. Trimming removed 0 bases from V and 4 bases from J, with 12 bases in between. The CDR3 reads CASSYSPGVTTGELFF. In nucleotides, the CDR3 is TGTGCCAGCAGTTACTCGCCCGGGGTTACCACCGGGGAGCTGTTTTTT.

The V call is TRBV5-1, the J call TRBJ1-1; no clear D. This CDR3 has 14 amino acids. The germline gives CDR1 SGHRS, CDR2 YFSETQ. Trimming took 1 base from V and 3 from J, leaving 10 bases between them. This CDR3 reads CASSLFHGDTEAFF. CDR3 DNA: TGCGCCAGCAGCTTGTTTCACGGGGACACTGAAGCTTTCTTT.

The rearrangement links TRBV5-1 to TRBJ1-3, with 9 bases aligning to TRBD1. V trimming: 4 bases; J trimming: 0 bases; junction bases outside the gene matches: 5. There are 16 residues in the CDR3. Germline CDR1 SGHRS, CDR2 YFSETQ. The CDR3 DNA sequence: TGCGCCAGCAGCCCGGACAGGGGATTCTCTGGAAACACCATATATTTT. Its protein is CASSPDRGFSGNTIYF. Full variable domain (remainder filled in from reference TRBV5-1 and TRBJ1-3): KAGVTQTPRYLIKTRGQQVTLSCSPISGHRSVSWYQQTPGQGLQFLFEYFSETQRNKGNFPGRFSGRQFSNSRSEMNVSTLELGDSALYLCASSPDRGFSGNTIYFGEGSWLTVV.

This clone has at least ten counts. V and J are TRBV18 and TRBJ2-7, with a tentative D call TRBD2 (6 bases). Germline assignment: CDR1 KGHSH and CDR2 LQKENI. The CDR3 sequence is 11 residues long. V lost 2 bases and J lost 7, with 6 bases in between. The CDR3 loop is CASSPGGEQYF. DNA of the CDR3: TGTGCCAGCTCACCAGGGGGGGAGCAGTACTTC.

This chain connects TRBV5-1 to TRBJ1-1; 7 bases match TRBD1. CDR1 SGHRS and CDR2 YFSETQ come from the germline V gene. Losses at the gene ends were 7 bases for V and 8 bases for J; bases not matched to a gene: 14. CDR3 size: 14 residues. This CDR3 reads CASGYGTAQREAFF. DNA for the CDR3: TGCGCCAGCGGATATGGGACAGCCCAGCGGGAAGCTTTCTTT.

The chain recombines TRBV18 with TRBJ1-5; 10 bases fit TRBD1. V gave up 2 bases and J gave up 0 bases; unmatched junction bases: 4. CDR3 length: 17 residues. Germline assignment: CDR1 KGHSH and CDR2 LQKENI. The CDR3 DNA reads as TGTGCCAGCTCACCAGACAGGGGGCCTCTTAGCAATCAGCCCCAGCATTTT. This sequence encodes CASSPDRGPLSNQPQHF. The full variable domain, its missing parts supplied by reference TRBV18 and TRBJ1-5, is NAGVMQNPRHLVRRRGQEARLRCSPMKGHSHVYWYRQLPEEGLKFMVYLQKENIIDESGMPKERFSAEFPKEGPSILRIQQVVRGDSAAYFCASSPDRGPLSNQPQHFGDGTRLSIL.

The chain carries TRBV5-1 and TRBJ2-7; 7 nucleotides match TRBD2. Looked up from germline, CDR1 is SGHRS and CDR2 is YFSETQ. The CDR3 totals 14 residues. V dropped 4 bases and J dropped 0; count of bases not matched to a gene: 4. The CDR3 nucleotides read TGCGCCAGCAGCCCCAGCGGGATCTCCTACGAGCAGTACTTC. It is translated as CASSPSGISYEQYF.

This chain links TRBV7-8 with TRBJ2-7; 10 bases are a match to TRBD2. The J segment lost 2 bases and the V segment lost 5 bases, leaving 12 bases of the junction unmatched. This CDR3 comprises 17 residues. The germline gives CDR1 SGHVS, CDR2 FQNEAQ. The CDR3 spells CASSRGPTSGATYEQYF. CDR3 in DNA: TGTGCCAGCAGCCGGGGACCCACTAGCGGGGCCACCTACGAGCAGTACTTC.

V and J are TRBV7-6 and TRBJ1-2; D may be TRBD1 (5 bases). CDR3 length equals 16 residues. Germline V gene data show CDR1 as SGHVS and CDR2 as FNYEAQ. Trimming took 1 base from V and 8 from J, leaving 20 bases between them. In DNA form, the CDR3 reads TGTGCCAGCAGCTTAGAGAAGCAGGGATCAACGGAAGGCTACACCTTC. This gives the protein CASSLEKQGSTEGYTF.

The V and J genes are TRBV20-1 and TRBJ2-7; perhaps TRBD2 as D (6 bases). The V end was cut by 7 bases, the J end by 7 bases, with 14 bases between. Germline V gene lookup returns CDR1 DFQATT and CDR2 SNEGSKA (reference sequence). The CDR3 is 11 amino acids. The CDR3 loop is CSVFGGGEQYF. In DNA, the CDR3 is TGCAGTGTTTTCGGGGGAGGTGAGCAGTACTTC.